These 8 T cell receptor beta chains share one sample of origin, sequenced in a study of blood T cell repertoires in COVID-19. The data were produced by immunoSEQ multiplex PCR, yet TCRdb's version contains in-frame clones alone and is incomplete. The data contain about 180,000 clones, about 86% of them singletons. Sequenced input: peripheral blood. These receptors were obtained from a man aged 50 to 60 with active or convalescent COVID-19.

The chain has TRBV9 and TRBJ1-6; a possible D gene is TRBD1 (5 bases). The CDR3 runs 15 residues. V was clipped by 2 bases and J by 10 bases, with 16 bases between them. Germline V gene data show CDR1 as SGDLS and CDR2 as YYNGEE. CDR3 region: CASSVGGADGSPLHF. The DNA of the CDR3 is TGTGCCAGCAGCGTCGGAGGGGCTGACGGGTCACCCCTCCACTTT.

In its sample, this clone was seen a few times. At one boundary the junction diverges from the germline segment, which might be a read error. The V gene is TRBV7-7, the J gene TRBJ2-1; 14 bases fit TRBD2. Germline V gene sequence: CDR1 SSHAT, CDR2 FNYEAQ (reference sequence). The CDR3 length is 18 residues. CDR3 coding DNA: TGTGCTAGCAGCAAGACTAGCGGGGGGGCTAGCTCCTACAATGAGCAGTTCTTC. Protein sequence: CASSKTSGGASSYNEQFF.

The chain combines TRBV29-1 with TRBJ1-1; possibly TRBD1 for D (5 bases). The CDR3 has 12 amino acids. Trimming removed 7 bases from V and 4 bases from J, with 13 bases in between. In germline, CDR1 is SQVTM, CDR2 ANQGSEA. Here the CDR3 reads CSAGQGITEAFF. CDR3 bases: TGCAGCGCCGGTCAGGGAATCACTGAAGCTTTCTTT. The full variable domain, its missing parts supplied by reference TRBV29-1 and TRBJ1-1, is SAVISQKPSRDICQRGTSLTIQCQVDSQVTMMFWYRQQPGQSLTLIATANQGSEATYESGFVIDKFPISRPNLTFSTLTVSNMSPEDSSIYLCSAGQGITEAFFGQGTRLTVV.

This clone was picked up a small number of times. V gene TRBV4-2 combines with J gene TRBJ1-5; a weak D match, TRBD1 (5 bases). Trimming took off 4 bases at V and 3 bases at J, with 7 bases between the two ends. The germline V gene encodes CDR1 LGHNA and CDR2 YNFKEQ. CDR3 length equals 13 residues. CDR3 in DNA: TGTGCCAGCAGCCCGACAGACAATCAGCCCCAGCATTTT. This translates into CASSPTDNQPQHF.

The rearrangement uses TRBV27 and TRBJ1-5; D possibly corresponds to TRBD1 (6 bases). CDR1 and CDR2 from the germline V gene are MNHEY and SMNVEV (reference sequence). V was cut by 0 bases and J by 4 bases, with 10 bases left in between. This CDR3 region has 15 residues. CDR3 sequence: CASSLSRGWNQPQHF. CDR3 DNA: TGTGCCAGCAGTTTATCGAGGGGGTGGAATCAGCCCCAGCATTTT.

The chain combines TRBV7-9 with TRBJ1-5; 7 bases agree with TRBD1. With V trimmed by 3 bases and J by 0 bases, 2 bases remained unmatched. There are 15 residues in the CDR3. Germline V gene lookup returns CDR1 SEHNR and CDR2 FQNEAQ (reference sequence). CDR3 bases: TGTGCCAGCAGCTTGGGACAGTTTAGCAATCAGCCCCAGCATTTT. This codes for CASSLGQFSNQPQHF.

V usage is TRBV19 and J usage is TRBJ2-1; 8 bases match TRBD2. CDR1 is LNHDA, CDR2 SQIVND, per germline (reference sequence). The CDR3 length is 13 residues. V lost 7 bases and J lost 7; bases outside the gene matches: 6. The CDR3 spells CASTGTRANEQFF. The CDR3, as DNA: TGTGCCAGTACGGGGACTAGGGCTAATGAGCAGTTCTTC.

V gene TRBV19 combines with J gene TRBJ1-1; D is possibly TRBD1 (5 bases). Trimming cost V 6 bases and J 2 bases, with 10 bases left between them. The CDR3 extends over 13 amino acids. Germline loops: CDR1 LNHDA, CDR2 SQIVND (reference sequence). Here the CDR3 DNA reads TGTGCCAGTAGCCGACAGTTAAACACTGAAGCTTTCTTT. This gives the protein CASSRQLNTEAFF.